This T cell receptor beta chain appears in the sequencing data of a study of blood T cell repertoires in COVID-19. As for the study in general: The samples span acute and convalescent COVID-19 from the United States, Italy and Spain. PBMCs, B-cell-depleted T cells, or T cells were the source of the cDNA or gDNA that made up the material.

This clone occurred once. Original processing methods: Amplification with reference gene primers provided the estimates of nucleated cell counts. Clones were read by immunoSEQ multiplex PCR, and TCRdb kept only the in-frame ones, dropping some. V and J calls and clone size are as listed in that table; D and trimming were resolved from the DNA. The repertoire holds 230,000 or so clones, around 90% seen once, with roughly 2.2% in the top ten. Germline assignment: CDR1 DFQATT and CDR2 SNEGSKA (reference sequence). V was pared by 3 bases and J by 1 base, with 11 bases of the junction left unmatched. The CDR3 runs 18 residues.

This TCR was recovered from a woman aged 55-69 years with COVID-19, enrolled during active disease. The sequencing sample was made of peripheral blood. This chain joins TRBV20-1 and TRBJ2-3; 12 bases are a match to TRBD2. Here the CDR3 DNA reads TGCAGTGCTAGTTGGGGAGTTCCTAGCGGGGGGGGCACAGATACGCAGTATTTT. Its translation: CSASWGVPSGGGTDTQYF.